These T cell receptor beta chains were read from a single sample in a study of T cell changes during pregnancy in multiple sclerosis. Only in-frame clones appear in the TCRdb table, and some are missing; sequencing was by immunoSEQ multiplex PCR. The sample lists some 74,000 clones; approximately 92% were seen once. Sequencing used peripheral blood, obtained before pregnancy. All receptors come from a female donor with multiple sclerosis, enrolled in a pregnancy study. Both conserved end residues are part of each CDR3.

>TRBV13|15|TRBJ1-2
CASSLGSQGGYGYTF
>TRBV29-1|12|TRBJ2-7
CSVSVRSYEQYF
>TRBV2|18|TRBJ2-2
CASSVDRGFMANTGELFF
>TRBV27|13|TRBJ2-7
CASRGTLTYEQYF
>TRBV4-3|14|TRBJ1-2
CASSQEKGAYGYTF
>TRBV5-1|21|TRBJ2-7
CASSLARRTGDLPGVSYEQYF
>TRBV11-3|15|TRBJ2-7
CASRPGQGAVYEQYF
>TRBV19|16|TRBJ2-7
CASSIYRVESSYEQYF
>TRBV7-9|16|TRBJ2-3
CASSAPGRLITDTQYF
>TRBV27|13|TRBJ2-1
CASSFRENYEQFF
>TRBV27|15|TRBJ2-7
CASSFSGASSYEQYF
>TRBV30|17|TRBJ2-2
CARQLTGLAENTGELFF
>TRBV5-4|18|TRBJ2-1
CASSSPGLAGYGSDEQFF
>TRBV2|14|TRBJ2-1
CASGGLGFGGEQFF
>TRBV4-3|18|TRBJ1-4
CASSQGLGQGASNEKLFF
>TRBV4-2|15|TRBJ1-4
CASSQVGGGEEKLFF
>TRBV19|14|TRBJ1-2
CASSLGTGSYGYTF
>TRBV4-3|18|TRBJ2-1
CASSQDALRGAPYNEQFF
>TRBV6-9|19|TRBJ2-5
CASSYPRGHRLRPWPTQYF
>TRBV5-6|14|TRBJ1-5
CASSATDTNQPQHF
>TRBV29-1|12|TRBJ2-2
CSVDGGTGELFF
>TRBV6-1|12|TRBJ2-4
CASRDFGNIQYF
>TRBV7-9|15|TRBJ2-1
CASSSERDWPGEQFF
>TRBV5-5|17|TRBJ2-6
CASSLATHASGANVLTF
>TRBV6-5|14|TRBJ1-1
CASSLKGWNTEAFF
>TRBV27|13|TRBJ2-7
CASSWASGYEQYF
>TRBV19|16|TRBJ1-1
CASSTPWTGRNTEAFF
>TRBV5-6|16|TRBJ2-1
CASSRPLAVTYNEQFF
>TRBV7-9|16|TRBJ1-1
CASDREMGSLNTEAFF
>TRBV27|16|TRBJ1-2
CASSLSGQGQMDGYTF
>TRBV7-3|15|TRBJ2-6
CASSLTHGRANVLTF
>TRBV19|13|TRBJ2-5
CATRGADQETQYF
>TRBV5-1|14|TRBJ2-3
CASSLAAGGDTQYF
>TRBV5-6|16|TRBJ2-2
CASSTWDRANTGELFF
>TRBV18|15|TRBJ2-7
CASSPTGTEGGEQYF
>TRBV12-5|15|TRBJ2-5
CASGLSPEGQETQYF
>TRBV11-2|15|TRBJ2-4
CASSAGLAASGIQYF
>TRBV6-6|16|TRBJ2-1
CASRRRGDRGTDEQFF
>TRBV5-4|14|TRBJ1-4
CASSAGPSNEKLFF
>TRBV11-3|16|TRBJ2-1
CASSSVQGKMDNEQFF
>TRBV29-1|12|TRBJ2-1
CSVEKGVNEQFF
>TRBV25-1|15|TRBJ1-1
CASSAQQGAVSEAFF
>TRBV5-4|14|TRBJ2-7
CASRQDRSRQEQYF
>TRBV27|15|TRBJ2-5
CASSAKASAQETQYF
>TRBV4-1|14|TRBJ1-4
CASSQHTGWAELFF
>TRBV7-9|12|TRBJ2-7
CASSPRSYEQYF
>TRBV7-2|14|TRBJ2-5
CASSQSTGGETQYF
>TRBV7-3|15|TRBJ2-1
CASSPRGERANEQFF
>TRBV29-1|14|TRBJ2-7
CSVEGGQDSYEQYF
>TRBV10-3|14|TRBJ2-7
CAISNTSGSYEQYF
>TRBV2|13|TRBJ1-5
CASSHYGSQPQHF
>TRBV27|19|TRBJ2-3
CASSQPGLAGPVGTDTQYF
>TRBV19|16|TRBJ1-1
CASSRTGGRTNTEAFF
>TRBV2|16|TRBJ2-1
CASRPSGASSYNEQFF
>TRBV7-8|13|TRBJ2-5
CASRRTSGETQYF
>TRBV12-2|21|TRBJ1-5
CASRLVNRDRRGRWRNQPQHF
>TRBV15|15|TRBJ1-2
CATRVQDRGTYGYTF
>TRBV6-1|15|TRBJ2-3
CASSSTAGEGDTQYF
>TRBV28|15|TRBJ1-2
CASSPRGGTGYGYTF
>TRBV29-1|15|TRBJ1-4
CSVGLDRTNTEKLFF